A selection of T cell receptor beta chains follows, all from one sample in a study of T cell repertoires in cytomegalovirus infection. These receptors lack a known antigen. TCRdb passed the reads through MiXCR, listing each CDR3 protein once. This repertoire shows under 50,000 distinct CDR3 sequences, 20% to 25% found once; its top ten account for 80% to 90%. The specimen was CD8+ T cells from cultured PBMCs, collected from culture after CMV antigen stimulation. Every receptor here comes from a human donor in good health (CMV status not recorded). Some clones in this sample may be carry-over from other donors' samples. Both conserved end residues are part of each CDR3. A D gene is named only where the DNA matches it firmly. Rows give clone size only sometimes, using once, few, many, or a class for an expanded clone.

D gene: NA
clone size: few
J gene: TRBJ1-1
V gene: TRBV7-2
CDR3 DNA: TGTGCCAGCAGCTATCAGACAGGTTTGAACACTGAAGCTTTCTTT
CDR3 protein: CASSYQTGLNTEAFF

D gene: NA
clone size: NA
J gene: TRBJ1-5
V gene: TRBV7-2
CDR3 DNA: TGTGCCAGCAGCTTAAGGGGTTGGACACTGTGTAGCAATCAGCCCCAGCATTTT
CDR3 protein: CASSLRGWTLCSNQPQHF

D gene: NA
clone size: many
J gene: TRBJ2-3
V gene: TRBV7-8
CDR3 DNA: TGTGCCAGCAGCTTAGATGCTAAGGGAACCAAGCAGTATTTT
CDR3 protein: CASSLDAKGTKQYF

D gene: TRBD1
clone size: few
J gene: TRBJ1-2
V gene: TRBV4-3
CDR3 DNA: TGCGCCAGCAGCCAAGTTGGGACAGGGGGTCTGTCGATTGGCTACACCTTC
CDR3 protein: CASSQVGTGGLSIGYTF

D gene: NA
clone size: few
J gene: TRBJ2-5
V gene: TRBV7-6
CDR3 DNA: TGTGCCAGCAGCTCTAGGGGGGCCCGAGGATCCCAGTACTTC
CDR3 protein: CASSSRGARGSQYF

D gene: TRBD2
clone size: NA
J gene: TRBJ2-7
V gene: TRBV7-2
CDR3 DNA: TGTGCCAGCAGCGGGGGACTAGCGGGAGAAGTAGGGCAGTACTTC
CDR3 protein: CASSGGLAGEVGQYF

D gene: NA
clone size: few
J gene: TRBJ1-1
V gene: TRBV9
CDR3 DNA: TGTGCCAGCAGCGTGGACGGTGGGGGCACTGAAGCTTTCTTT
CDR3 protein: CASSVDGGGTEAFF

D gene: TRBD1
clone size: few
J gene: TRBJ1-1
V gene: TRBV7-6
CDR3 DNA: TGTGCCAGCACCCCAGGGGGTTGGACTGAAGCTTTCTTT
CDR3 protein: CASTPGGWTEAFF

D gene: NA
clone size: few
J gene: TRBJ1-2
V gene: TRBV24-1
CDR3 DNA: TGTGCCACCAGTGATATACCTTTCTATGGCTACACCTTC
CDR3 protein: CATSDIPFYGYTF

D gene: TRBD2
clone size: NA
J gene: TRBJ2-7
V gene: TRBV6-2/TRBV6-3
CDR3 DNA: TGTGCCAGCACTCGCCGGGGGGAGCGCTTCTACGAGCAGTACTTC
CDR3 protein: CASTRRGERFYEQYF

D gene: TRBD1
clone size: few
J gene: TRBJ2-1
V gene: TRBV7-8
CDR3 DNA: TGTGCCAGCAGCCCTCATCCCTCAGGGGGCGGTGGGAATGAGCAGTTCTTC
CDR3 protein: CASSPHPSGGGGNEQFF

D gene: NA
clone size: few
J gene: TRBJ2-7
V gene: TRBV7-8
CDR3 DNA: TGTGCCAGCACCTCTCGTCACGGCTCCTACGAGCAGTACTTC
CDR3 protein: CASTSRHGSYEQYF

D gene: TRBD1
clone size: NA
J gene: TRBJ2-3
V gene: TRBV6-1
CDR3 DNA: TGTGCCAGCAGTTGGGACAGGAGCACAGATACGCAGTATTTT
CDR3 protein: CASSWDRSTDTQYF

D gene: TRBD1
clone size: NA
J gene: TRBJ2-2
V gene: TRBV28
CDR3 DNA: TGTGCCAGCAGTTTCGGACAGGGCTTCGGGGAGCTGTTTTTT
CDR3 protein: CASSFGQGFGELFF